This T cell receptor (beta chain) was recovered during a study of CD8+CD57+ T cells in acquired aplastic anemia. V lost 4 bases, J lost 1 base, and 14 bases lay in between. CDR3 length: 15 amino acids. Germline V gene lookup returns CDR1 LGHDT and CDR2 YNNKEL (reference sequence). Genomic DNA, the template, was used for profiling of the TCR beta VDJ and CDR3. Each CDR3 protein gets one entry after TCRdb re-called the reads with MiXCR. The sample includes 150,000 to 180,000 distinct CDR3 sequences, just over 50% of them seen just once. Patients chosen for sequencing had CD8+CD57+ cells that had expanded, as shown by flow cytometry.

The specimen sequenced was sorted CD4+, CD8+, or CD8+CD57+ T cells (not recorded which) from PBMCs. The chain combines TRBV3-1 with TRBJ2-7, with D possibly matching TRBD2 (5 bases). The clonotype originates from a human donor with aplastic anemia. As DNA, the CDR3 is TGTGCCAGCAGCCTCCGAGGGAGTGTGTCCTACGAGCAGTACTTC. Its translation is CASSLRGSVSYEQYF.